These 30 T cell receptor beta chains originate from one sample sequenced in a study of T cell repertoires in aging, cancer and after chemotherapy. The template was genomic DNA from peripheral blood, not RNA. TRB rearrangements spanning V, D and J were amplified using mixed TRB-A/B primers. TCRdb processed the multiplex PCR reads anew with MiXCR; each CDR3 protein has one entry. Among 1,800 or so distinct CDR3 sequences listed, around 33% were seen once. Sequencing was done on a sample of blood. The receptors originated from a human donor with a solid tumor.

This clonotype was counted between two and nine times. The chain couples TRBV27 to TRBJ2-1; maybe TRBD1 (5 bases). V lost 6 bases to trimming and J lost 3 bases, with 12 bases between them. Germline V gene lookup returns CDR1 MNHEY and CDR2 SMNVEV (reference sequence). CDR3 size: 14 residues. The CDR3 region has the DNA TGTGCCAGCAGCGAAGTAGACAGCTACAATGAGCAGTTCTTC. This codes for CASSEVDSYNEQFF.

The rearrangement links TRBV11-2 to TRBJ2-3; D might be TRBD1 (6 bases). Per the germline V gene, CDR1 is SGHAT and CDR2 is FQNNGV. The CDR3 runs 13 residues. V lost 1 base and J 5 bases, leaving 7 bases between the germline ends. The CDR3 sequence: CASSLGRGDTQYF. The CDR3, as DNA: TGTGCCAGCAGCTTAGGCAGGGGAGATACGCAGTATTTT. The full variable domain, completed using reference TRBV11-2 and TRBJ2-3, is EAGVAQSPRYKIIEKRQSVAFWCNPISGHATLYWYQQILGQGPKLLIQFQNNGVVDDSQLPKDRFSAERLKGVDSTLKIQPAKLEDSAVYLCASSLGRGDTQYFGPGTRLTVL.

The rearrangement uses TRBV11-2 and TRBJ2-7; D uncertain. Trimming left V 4 bases short and J 5 bases short, with 9 bases between. This CDR3 contains 12 residues. Germline CDR1 and CDR2: SGHAT and FQNNGV. The CDR3 spells CASSSLRNEQYF. DNA for the CDR3: TGTGCCAGCAGCTCCTTGAGAAACGAGCAGTACTTC.

The table lists this clonotype with a few counts. The rearrangement joins TRBV5-1 to TRBJ1-2; a weak D match, TRBD1 (6 bases). CDR1 and CDR2 from the germline V gene are SGHRS and YFSETQ. CDR3 length equals 12 residues. Trimming pared 4 bases from V and 3 bases from J, leaving 7 bases between. CDR3 sequence (DNA): TGCGCCAGCAGCGCAGGGGACTATGGCTACACCTTC. It specifies CASSAGDYGYTF.

The chain links TRBV29-1 to TRBJ2-2, with a possible D match to TRBD1 (5 bases). V was shortened by 6 bases and J by 6 bases, with 14 bases between the two germline ends. CDR3 size: 13 residues. Germline-derived CDR1 and CDR2 are SQVTM and ANQGSEA. The CDR3 DNA reads TGCAGCGTGGGGCCGAGGACCCCCGGGGAGCTGTTTTTT. Amino acid sequence: CSVGPRTPGELFF.

There are a few counts of this clonotype. The gene calls are TRBV5-5 and TRBJ2-7; D remains unclear. The ends were cut back, 3 bases at V and 2 bases at J, with 9 bases in the middle. The CDR3 spans 13 residues. CDR1 is SGHKS, CDR2 YYEKEE, per germline (reference sequence). The CDR3 loop reads CASSSFSTYEQYF. For the CDR3, the DNA is TGTGCCAGCAGCTCCTTCTCAACCTACGAGCAGTACTTC.

The CDR3 nucleotides are TGTGCCACTGACGGGTACAGGGGGCCAAGCACTGAAGCTTTCTTT. Encoded protein: CATDGYRGPSTEAFF. The chain uses TRBV12-3 or TRBV12-4 and TRBJ1-1; 9 nucleotides align to TRBD1. The CDR3 extends over 15 amino acids. With V trimmed by 10 bases and J by 4 bases, 13 bases remained unmatched.

The chain links TRBV7-9 to TRBJ1-3; a possible D gene is TRBD1 (6 bases). The germline gives CDR1 SEHNR, CDR2 FQNEAQ (reference sequence). There are 15 residues in the CDR3. V gave up 3 bases and J gave up 4 bases, with 13 bases separating them. CDR3 loop: CASSLGGLAGNTIYF. The CDR3 region has the DNA TGTGCCAGCAGCTTGGGGGGGCTAGCCGGAAACACCATATATTTT.

The chain links TRBV12-3 or TRBV12-4 to TRBJ1-1, with D unresolved. Trimming took 6 bases from V and 4 from J, leaving 9 bases between them. The CDR3 contains 12 residues. The CDR3 is CASSPSLTEAFF. CDR3 nucleotides: TGTGCCAGCAGCCCTAGCCTCACTGAAGCTTTCTTT.

The chain links TRBV10-3 to TRBJ2-3; 10 bases match TRBD1. V dropped 7 bases and J dropped 7; count of bases not matched to a gene: 8. Germline lookup yields CDR1 ENHRY and CDR2 SYGVKD. The CDR3 covers 14 residues. The chain's CDR3 is CAINSRDRGNTQYF. Written as DNA, the CDR3 is TGTGCCATCAATAGCCGGGACAGGGGAAATACGCAGTATTTT.

The chain joins TRBV15 to TRBJ1-2; a possible D gene is TRBD1 (5 bases). Between the trimmed V and J ends, which lost 0 bases and 4 bases, there was a span of 12 bases. There are 15 residues in the CDR3. Germline lookup yields CDR1 LNHNV and CDR2 YYDKDF (reference sequence). In nucleotides, the CDR3 is TGTGCCACCAGCAGAGATTCCCAGGGTTCCTATGGCTACACCTTC. It specifies CATSRDSQGSYGYTF. The full variable domain, rest sourced from reference TRBV15 and TRBJ1-2, is DAMVIQNPRYQVTQFGKPVTLSCSQTLNHNVMYWYQQKSSQAPKLLFHYYDKDFNNEADTPDNFQSRRPNTSFCFLDIRSPGLGDTAMYLCATSRDSQGSYGYTFGSGTRLTVV.

This chain joins TRBV6-6 and TRBJ1-6, with D maybe TRBD1 (5 bases). Germline CDR1 and CDR2: MNHNY and SVGAGI (reference sequence). V was pared by 11 bases and J by 5 bases, with 13 bases between. This CDR3 has 13 amino acids. CDR3 amino acids: CACRTPDNSPLHF. In nucleotides, the CDR3 is TGTGCCTGCCGGACACCGGATAATTCACCCCTCCACTTT.

Only one count was recorded for this clonotype. The chain employs TRBV20-1 and TRBJ1-1; D remains ambiguous. Germline-derived CDR1 and CDR2 are DFQATT and SNEGSKA (reference sequence). CDR3 size: 12 residues. The V and J ends lost 3 bases and 5 bases respectively, with 10 bases between them. DNA for the CDR3: TGCAGTGCTAGTCAGGCAGAGACTGAAGCTTTCTTT. Translating it yields CSASQAETEAFF.

This chain joins TRBV4-2 and TRBJ2-2; D remains unclear. The CDR3 extends over 12 amino acids. V was pared by 6 bases and J by 0 bases, with 2 bases between. Germline V gene lookup returns CDR1 LGHNA and CDR2 YNFKEQ. This chain's CDR3 is CASSTNTGELFF. CDR3 coding DNA: TGTGCCAGCAGTACGAACACCGGGGAGCTGTTTTTT.

J is TRBJ1-2 and V is TRBV7-3; D is perhaps TRBD1 (6 bases). The CDR3 extends over 15 amino acids. Germline V lookup: CDR1 SGHTA, CDR2 FQGTGA. V was clipped by 6 bases and J by 4 bases, with 18 bases between them. The CDR3 region is CASSRGQGASYGYTF. The CDR3 DNA reads TGTGCCAGCAGTAGGGGACAAGGGGCCTCCTATGGCTACACCTTC. The whole variable domain, filled in from reference TRBV7-3 and TRBJ1-2, reads GAGVSQTPSNKVTEKGKYVELRCDPISGHTALYWYRQSLGQGPEFLIYFQGTGAADDSGLPNDRFFAVRPEGSVSTLKIQRTERGDSAVYLCASSRGQGASYGYTFGSGTRLTVV.

This clonotype was counted a few times. The gene calls are TRBV6-4 and TRBJ2-2; TRBD2 is a possible D gene (6 bases). The CDR3 consists of 13 residues. The V and J ends lost 4 bases and 5 bases respectively, with 8 bases between them. Germline assignment: CDR1 MRHNA and CDR2 SNTAGT. The CDR3 DNA reads as TGTGCCAGCAGTGCCGGGACTACCGGGGAGCTGTTTTTT. Its protein product is CASSAGTTGELFF.

This clonotype came up a few times. The gene calls are TRBV6-1 and TRBJ2-5; 9 bases agree with TRBD2. CDR1 and CDR2 from the germline V gene are MNHNS and SASEGT. The length of the CDR3 is 16 residues. The trim removed 4 bases at V and 5 bases at J, leaving 11 bases unmatched. The CDR3 reads CASSGLAGNGEETQYF. CDR3 in DNA: TGTGCCAGCAGTGGTCTAGCGGGGAATGGGGAGGAGACCCAGTACTTC.

V usage is TRBV27 and J usage is TRBJ1-5; no clear D gene. This CDR3 contains 14 residues. Trimming cost V 6 bases and J 1 base, with 10 bases left between them. Looked up from germline, CDR1 is MNHEY and CDR2 is SMNVEV (reference sequence). CDR3 sequence: CASSPGWSNQPQHF. The CDR3 DNA is TGTGCCAGCAGCCCCGGTTGGAGCAATCAGCCCCAGCATTTT.

This clonotype occurred a few times. The chain combines TRBV19 with TRBJ1-2, with D perhaps TRBD1 (6 bases). This CDR3 region has 15 residues. Germline lookup yields CDR1 LNHDA and CDR2 SQIVND (reference sequence). Trimming shortened V by 4 bases and J by 6 bases, and 18 bases separated the two germline ends. CDR3 amino acids: CASSNTGTSQDGYTF. In DNA, the CDR3 is TGTGCCAGTAGTAATACAGGGACCTCACAGGATGGCTACACCTTC.

By proportion, this clonotype is hyperexpanded. This chain links TRBV12-3 or TRBV12-4 with TRBJ1-5, with unresolved D. The length of the CDR3 is 14 residues. V gave up 4 bases and J gave up 4 bases, with 11 bases separating them. The chain's CDR3 is CASSSSGGNQPQHF. For the CDR3, the DNA is TGTGCCAGCAGTTCCTCAGGAGGGAATCAGCCCCAGCATTTT.

CDR3 amino acids: CASTDGTGKLGYTF. CDR3 sequence (DNA): TGTGCCAGCACTGATGGGACAGGGAAATTAGGCTACACCTTC. The chain recombines TRBV12-3 or TRBV12-4 with TRBJ1-2; 9 nucleotides line up with TRBD1. The CDR3 has 14 amino acids. J gave up 8 bases and V 7 bases, and 11 bases lay outside the gene matches.

The gene calls are TRBV20-1 and TRBJ1-1; maybe TRBD1 (6 bases). V lost 5 bases to trimming and J lost 4 bases, with 20 bases between them. CDR1 is DFQATT and CDR2 is SNEGSKA in the germline V gene (reference sequence). This CDR3 spans 15 amino acids. DNA for the CDR3: TGCAGTGCTGACCCGGGACACACTGTCGGCACTGAAGCTTTCTTT. Its protein is CSADPGHTVGTEAFF.

The chain combines TRBV6-6 with TRBJ2-7, with 8 bases identical to TRBD2. Germline CDR1 and CDR2: MNHNY and SVGAGI (reference sequence). The CDR3 totals 17 residues. Trimming removed 0 bases from V and 2 bases from J; junction bases left unmatched: 9. DNA for the CDR3: TGTGCCAGCAGTTACTCGAATTTCTTAGCGGGAACCTACGAGCAGTACTTC. Protein: CASSYSNFLAGTYEQYF.

This chain joins TRBV19 and TRBJ1-5; TRBD1 matches at 12 bases. CDR3 size: 19 residues. From germline, CDR1 is LNHDA and CDR2 SQIVND (reference sequence). Germline trimming cut 4 bases from V and 0 bases from J; bases unmatched to any gene: 10. The CDR3 here is CASSTYGTGGVHSNQPQHF. DNA of the CDR3: TGTGCCAGTAGTACCTACGGGACAGGGGGCGTTCATAGCAATCAGCCCCAGCATTTT.

The V and J genes are TRBV5-6 and TRBJ1-1; TRBD1 might be the D (6 bases). V was clipped by 4 bases and J by 4 bases, with 23 bases between them. The CDR3 contains 17 residues. The germline V gene has CDR1 SGHDT and CDR2 YYEEEE. In DNA form, the CDR3 reads TGTGCCAGCAGCCCCGCAACAGGGCGCCCCTTTGGCACTGAAGCTTTCTTT. Translated: CASSPATGRPFGTEAFF.

This clonotype was picked up a small number of times. The chain combines TRBV6-7 with TRBJ2-7; D may be TRBD1 (6 bases). TRBV6-7 belongs to the ORF category, with a function that is uncertain. This CDR3 contains 17 residues. Trimming pared 0 bases from V and 2 bases from J, leaving 17 bases between. In DNA, the CDR3 is TGTGCCAGCAGTTACTCCGGGACAAGGGACAATACCTACGAGCAGTACTTC. Translating gives CASSYSGTRDNTYEQYF.

V is TRBV6-1 and J is TRBJ1-2; 7 bases are a match to TRBD1. Germline V lookup: CDR1 MNHNS, CDR2 SASEGT. The CDR3 sequence is 14 residues long. After removal of 7 bases from V and 3 bases from J, the junction contained 8 bases not matched to a gene. CDR3 DNA: TGTGCCAGCACGGGCCAGGGGGTCTACTATGGCTACACCTTC. Translation gives CASTGQGVYYGYTF.

Comments on this clonotype: It may be a read error: a sequence one base away is much more abundant. V usage is TRBV7-2 and J usage is TRBJ2-4; D is possibly TRBD1 (6 bases). There are 13 residues in the CDR3. Germline CDR1 is SGHTA and CDR2 is FQGNSA. Trimming removed 7 bases at V and 6 bases at J, with 13 bases between. The CDR3 protein is CASITGMGNIQYF. The CDR3 nucleotides read TGTGCCAGCATTACAGGGATGGGAAACATTCAGTACTTC.

J is TRBJ1-2 and V is TRBV19; TRBD1 aligns across 7 bases. The CDR3 totals 13 residues. The V gene's germline CDR1 is LNHDA and CDR2 SQIVND (reference sequence). Trimming removed 8 bases from V and 5 bases from J; junction bases left unmatched: 8. CDR3 amino acids: CASGTVSRYGYTF. The CDR3 DNA reads TGTGCCAGTGGGACAGTCTCTAGGTATGGCTACACCTTC.

The chain is built from TRBV19 and TRBJ1-1, with D tentatively TRBD1 (6 bases). This CDR3 contains 14 residues. The V end lost 3 bases, the J end lost 2 bases, and 10 bases lay between the germline ends. Per germline, CDR1 LNHDA and CDR2 SQIVND (reference sequence). This CDR3 is CASSIWGLNTEAFF. CDR3 nucleotide sequence: TGTGCCAGTAGTATCTGGGGGCTTAACACTGAAGCTTTCTTT.